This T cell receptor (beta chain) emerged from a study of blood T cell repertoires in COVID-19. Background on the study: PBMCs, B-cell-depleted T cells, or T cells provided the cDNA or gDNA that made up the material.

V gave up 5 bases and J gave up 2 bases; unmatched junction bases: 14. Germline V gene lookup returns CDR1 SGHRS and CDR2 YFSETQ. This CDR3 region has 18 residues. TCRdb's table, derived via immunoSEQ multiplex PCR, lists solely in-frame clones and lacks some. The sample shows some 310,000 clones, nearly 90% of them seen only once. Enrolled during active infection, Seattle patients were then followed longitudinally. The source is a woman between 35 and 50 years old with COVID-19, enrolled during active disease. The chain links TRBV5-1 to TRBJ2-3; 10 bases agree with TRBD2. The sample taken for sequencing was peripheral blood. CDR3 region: CASSQTPRGLASTDTQYF. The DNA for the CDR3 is TGCGCCAGCAGTCAGACCCCGAGGGGACTAGCGTCCACAGATACGCAGTATTTT.